Listed here are 13 T cell receptor beta chains from one sample, sequenced in a study of shared T cell receptors in the human thymus. Here immunoSEQ multiplex PCR was the method, and the copy in TCRdb shows in-frame clones only, minus some. This sample carries hundreds of thousands of clones, 87% of them seen once, and the ten largest clones take roughly 0.0094%. This same sample was also taken into another study, of human thymus T cells.

The specimen was thymocytes. The source of these receptors is a boy younger than two with a congenital heart defect.

This sequence joins TRBV11-3 and TRBJ1-1; possible D gene TRBD1, 5 bases. Trimming took 1 base from V and 5 from J, leaving 8 bases between them. Germline V gene lookup returns CDR1 SGHNT and CDR2 YENEEA. This CDR3 is built from 13 residues. The CDR3 spells CASSLAPGTEAFF. CDR3 nucleotides: TGTGCCAGCAGCTTAGCCCCAGGGACTGAAGCTTTCTTT.

This clone was seen a handful of times. V gene TRBV27 combines with J gene TRBJ2-2; D perhaps matches TRBD1 (5 bases). Trimming took off 3 bases at V and 6 bases at J, with 17 bases between the two ends. The CDR3 length is 16 residues. Germline values: CDR1 MNHEY, CDR2 SMNVEV (reference sequence). CDR3 protein: CASSLSGFRSAGELFF. CDR3 DNA: TGTGCCAGCAGTTTGTCAGGGTTTAGGAGTGCCGGGGAGCTGTTTTTT.

This clone was found once. The rearrangement uses TRBV28 and TRBJ2-3, with D possibly being TRBD2 (5 bases). This CDR3 spans 15 amino acids. The V and J ends lost 2 bases and 0 bases respectively, with 9 bases between them. From germline, CDR1 is MDHEN and CDR2 SYDVKM. The CDR3: CASSLEGSSTDTQYF. The DNA for the CDR3 is TGTGCCAGCAGTTTAGAGGGTTCTAGCACAGATACGCAGTATTTT. The full variable domain, rest sourced from reference TRBV28 and TRBJ2-3, is DVKVTQSSRYLVKRTGEKVFLECVQDMDHENMFWYRQDPGLGLRLIYFSYDVKMKEKGDIPEGYSVSREKKERFSLILESASTNQTSMYLCASSLEGSSTDTQYFGPGTRLTVL.

This chain connects TRBV9 to TRBJ2-1; tentatively, D is TRBD2 (6 bases). CDR1 and CDR2 (germline): SGDLS, YYNGEE. V lost 3 bases and J lost 7, with 14 bases in between. The CDR3 contains 14 residues. The DNA of the CDR3 is TGTGCCAGCAGCGCGACTCTAGCGTCAAATGAGCAGTTCTTC. This sequence encodes CASSATLASNEQFF.

The chain is built from TRBV15 and TRBJ2-3; weak D call: TRBD2 (6 bases). Germline V lookup: CDR1 LNHNV, CDR2 YYDKDF (reference sequence). CDR3 size: 18 residues. The V gene lost 5 bases and the J gene lost 0 bases, with 21 bases spanning the gap. In nucleotides, the CDR3 is TGTGCCACCAGCCGAAATATTGGGGGGACCCCTAGCACAGATACGCAGTATTTT. This translates into CATSRNIGGTPSTDTQYF. The entire variable domain, with the rest obtained from reference TRBV15 and TRBJ2-3, is as follows: DAMVIQNPRYQVTQFGKPVTLSCSQTLNHNVMYWYQQKSSQAPKLLFHYYDKDFNNEADTPDNFQSRRPNTSFCFLDIRSPGLGDTAMYLCATSRNIGGTPSTDTQYFGPGTRLTVL.

The chain couples TRBV30 to TRBJ1-3, with 7 positions matching TRBD1. Germline V gene lookup returns CDR1 GTSNPN and CDR2 SVGIG (reference sequence). This CDR3 contains 14 residues. Unmatched junction bases numbered 4, after V lost 5 bases and J lost 0 bases. The CDR3 loop is CAWVGDSSGNTIYF. In nucleotides, the CDR3 is TGTGCCTGGGTCGGGGACAGCTCTGGAAACACCATATATTTT.

The chain is built from TRBV11-3 and TRBJ2-1; TRBD1 matches 8 bases. V shed 1 base, J shed 6 bases, and the junction held 11 bases outside the gene matches. Germline loops: CDR1 SGHNT, CDR2 YENEEA. The CDR3 covers 17 residues. The CDR3 here is CASSLGQGAGKTNEQFF. The DNA of the CDR3 is TGTGCCAGCAGCTTAGGCCAGGGGGCCGGGAAGACCAATGAGCAGTTCTTC.

V and J are TRBV19 and TRBJ1-6; D possibly corresponds to TRBD1 (5 bases). This CDR3 comprises 15 residues. The V end lost 2 bases, the J end lost 8 bases, and 13 bases lay between the germline ends. The germline CDR1 and CDR2 sequences are LNHDA and SQIVND (reference sequence). The CDR3 sequence is CASSIYGQSHSPLHF. The DNA of the CDR3 is TGTGCCAGTAGTATATACGGACAAAGTCATTCACCCCTCCACTTT.

This chain connects TRBV14 to TRBJ2-7, with a weak D call TRBD2 (6 bases). The germline V and J ends were trimmed by 3 bases and 3 bases, with 6 bases remaining between them. Germline CDR1 is SGHDN and CDR2 is FVKESK. The CDR3 is made up of 12 amino acids. The CDR3 DNA follows: TGTGCCAGCAGCCAGGAGGGCTACGAGCAGTACTTC. Protein sequence: CASSQEGYEQYF.

The V call is TRBV4-3, the J call TRBJ2-7; 8 bases agree with TRBD1. The J segment lost 4 bases and the V segment lost 4 bases, leaving 15 bases of the junction unmatched. This CDR3 has 17 residues. Germline loops: CDR1 LGHNA, CDR2 YSLEER. The DNA of the CDR3 is TGCGCCAGCAGCCTATACCCGACCAGGACAGGGCTGTACGAGCAGTACTTC. This translates into CASSLYPTRTGLYEQYF.

The chain employs TRBV7-3 and TRBJ2-2, with 8 bases lining up with TRBD2. Trimming took 5 bases from V and 4 from J; bases not matched to a gene: 6. The CDR3 spans 15 residues. The germline V gene has CDR1 SGHTA and CDR2 FQGTGA. The CDR3 DNA sequence: TGTGCCAGCAGCGGAACCGGGACTAGCACCGGGGAGCTGTTTTTT. Protein product: CASSGTGTSTGELFF.

The J gene is TRBJ2-3, the V gene TRBV29-1; 10 positions match TRBD2. The CDR3 is made up of 17 amino acids. Germline assignment: CDR1 SQVTM and CDR2 ANQGSEA. After removal of 2 bases from V and 6 bases from J, the junction contained 14 bases not matched to a gene. The CDR3 is CSVESLAGVPGPDTQYF. CDR3 DNA: TGCAGCGTTGAATCGCTAGCGGGAGTGCCGGGTCCGGATACGCAGTATTTT.

This clone showed up just once. The rearrangement links TRBV25-1 to TRBJ2-7; 10 bases are a match to TRBD2. The V gene's germline CDR1 is MGHDK and CDR2 SYGVNS. J was trimmed by 2 bases and V by 0 bases; bases with no gene match: 10. This CDR3 is built from 18 residues. The CDR3 DNA sequence: TGTGCCAGCAGTGAATACCCAGCGGGGGGGGATATACCCTACGAGCAGTACTTC. Encoded protein: CASSEYPAGGDIPYEQYF.